This record looks at one TCR beta chain sequence and its context. Its antigen remains unknown. Germline CDR1 MNHNY, CDR2 SVGAGI (reference sequence). The V and J ends lost 2 bases and 0 bases respectively, with 8 bases between them. This CDR3 is built from 14 residues. Researchers reported that TCR beta cDNA libraries carried unique molecular identifiers. TCRdb reprocessed the PCR reads via MiXCR and lists one record per CDR3 protein. The profile shows 650,000 to 850,000 distinct CDR3 sequences, more than 45% of them singletons. These data belong to a study of post-analysis software for immune sequencing data. General study points: TRBV5-6, TRBV5-1 and TRBV20-1 belonged to a set of roughly 5 TRBV segments that were more frequent in patients than controls.

The material sequenced was blood. The sequence derives from a girl between 10 and 17 years old with multiple sclerosis. The chain combines TRBV6-6 with TRBJ2-7; perhaps TRBD1 as D (6 bases). The CDR3: CASSYGQFSYEQYF. CDR3 nucleotides: TGTGCCAGCAGTTACGGACAGTTCTCCTACGAGCAGTACTTC.